The sequence of this T cell receptor beta chain was determined in a study of OX40 agonist ivuxolimab in advanced cancers. Overall study: At doses from 0.01 to 10 mg/kg, patients were given intravenous ivuxolimab every 2 weeks. Study outcomes and limitations: Among the least clonally expanded were partial responders at 0.1-3.0 mg/kg.

As concerns this clone: Its antigen is not known.

Drawing of blood for sampling happened at baseline, at cycle 4 day 1, and at cycle 7 day 1. Deletions cut 2 bases from V and 5 bases from J, with 12 bases between. Per the germline V gene, CDR1 is SGHTA and CDR2 is FQGNSA. The CDR3 runs 14 residues. The data were produced by immunoSEQ multiplex PCR, yet TCRdb's version contains in-frame clones alone and is incomplete. Among about 100,000 clones listed, 84% were seen once. This specimen consisted of CD4+ or CD8+ T cells sorted from blood, obtained in a trial of the OX40 agonist ivuxolimab. The clonotype originates from an adult with an advanced solid tumor such as melanoma, head and neck, liver or kidney cancer. The chain joins TRBV7-2 to TRBJ1-2; D perhaps matches TRBD1 (6 bases). Here the CDR3 DNA reads TGTGCCAGCAGCTTAAGAGGGGGGATATATGGCTACACCTTC. Translation gives CASSLRGGIYGYTF. Based on the CDR3 plus reference TRBV7-2 and TRBJ1-2, the full variable domain is GAGVSQSPSNKVTEKGKDVELRCDPISGHTALYWYRQSLGQGLEFLIYFQGNSAPDKSGLPSDRFSAERTGGSVSTLTIQRTQQEDSAVYLCASSLRGGIYGYTFGSGTRLTVV.